This T cell receptor beta chain originates from a study of Ad26.COV2.S vaccination and SARS-CoV-2 variants. Treatment defined: around 19 received Ad26.COV2.S at low or high dose, single or two shots; a few received placebo; per-sample allocation not given. Material that was analyzed had been drawn on day 63 after the first vaccine or placebo injection. The repertoire was sequenced with immunoSEQ multiplex PCR; TCRdb's copy has only in-frame clones and lacks some. The data show 500,000 or so clones, with roughly nine tenths seen just once and over 2.5% held by the top ten. The CDR3 extends over 15 amino acids. The germline V gene has CDR1 LNHDA and CDR2 SQIVND (reference sequence). The V and J ends lost 2 bases and 2 bases respectively, with 12 bases between them.

The chain links TRBV19 to TRBJ1-1, with D unresolved. The specimen comprised peripheral blood, sampled in a trial of Ad26.COV2.S vaccine versus placebo. The TCR originated in a person between 18 and 65 years old who received the Ad26.COV2.S COVID-19 vaccine or a placebo. In nucleotides, the CDR3 is TGTGCCAGTAGTATATCTGGCGCGAGAAACACTGAAGCTTTCTTT. Translation: CASSISGARNTEAFF.